These 26 T cell receptor beta chains share one sample of origin, sequenced in a study of blood T cells in healthy people across ages. Then a second PCR, running roughly 6 to 11 cycles, was carried out with a sample-barcoded 5' primer and a J-beta primer mix. In TCRdb, the 5' RACE reads were re-called with MiXCR into one record per CDR3 protein. The top ten clones hold approximately 40% of a sample with 780,000 or so distinct CDR3 sequences, about 48% of them seen once. The sample comprised blood. The receptor source for this set is a man older than 75 in good health.

There are a few counts of this clonotype. This chain uses TRBV3-1 with TRBJ2-3; unclear D gene. The CDR3 runs to 15 residues. The germline V gene encodes CDR1 LGHDT and CDR2 YNNKEL (reference sequence). V lost 1 base and J 3 bases, leaving 11 bases between the germline ends. CDR3 nucleotides: TGTGCCAGCAGCCAAGTTTCAGGTCTAACAGATACGCAGTATTTT. It specifies CASSQVSGLTDTQYF.

The V call is TRBV7-9, the J call TRBJ2-5; D tentatively fits TRBD1 or TRBD2 (5 bases each). The germline gives CDR1 SEHNR, CDR2 FQNEAQ (reference sequence). V lost 5 bases to trimming and J lost 2 bases, with 24 bases between them. The CDR3 is 18 amino acids. CDR3: CASSRLTGRQLGQETQYF. DNA of the CDR3: TGTGCCAGCAGCCGACTTACGGGGCGACAGCTAGGTCAAGAGACCCAGTACTTC.

There are a few counts of this clonotype. J is TRBJ2-1 and V is TRBV9; D might be TRBD2 (6 bases). Trimming removed 7 bases at V and 6 bases at J, with 17 bases between. In germline, CDR1 is SGDLS, CDR2 YYNGEE. The CDR3 has 14 amino acids. The CDR3 bases are TGTGCCAGCGACAATGCCGGGAGTGTCAATGAGCAGTTCTTC. This translates into CASDNAGSVNEQFF.

The chain carries TRBV7-8 and TRBJ2-1; D ambiguous. CDR1 and CDR2 (germline): SGHVS, FQNEAQ. V was trimmed by 3 bases and J by 4 bases, leaving 4 bases between them. This CDR3 is built from 12 residues. The CDR3 spells CASSFEYNEQFF. DNA of the CDR3: TGTGCCAGCAGCTTCGAATACAATGAGCAGTTCTTC. The full variable domain, completed using reference TRBV7-8 and TRBJ2-1, is GAGVSQSPRYKVAKRGQDVALRCDPISGHVSLFWYQQALGQGPEFLTYFQNEAQLDKSGLPSDRFFAERPEGSVSTLKIQRTQQEDSAVYLCASSFEYNEQFFGPGTRLTVL.

V gene TRBV18 combines with J gene TRBJ2-5; D may be TRBD2 (6 bases). The V end was cut by 8 bases, the J end by 11 bases, with 18 bases between. This CDR3 has 12 amino acids. Germline assignment: CDR1 KGHSH and CDR2 LQKENI. This chain's CDR3 is CASARNREEQYF. Written as DNA, the CDR3 is TGTGCCAGCGCACGGAATAGGGAGGAGCAGTACTTC.

V gene TRBV4-3 combines with J gene TRBJ1-2; 9 nucleotides align to TRBD1. The J segment lost 6 bases and the V segment lost 0 bases, leaving 5 bases of the junction unmatched. The V gene's germline CDR1 is LGHNA and CDR2 YSLEER. The CDR3 is 15 residues long. The CDR3 sequence: CASSQEVGQGHGYTF. Written as DNA, the CDR3 is TGCGCCAGCAGCCAAGAGGTTGGACAGGGGCATGGCTACACCTTC.

There are a few counts of this clonotype. The rearrangement links TRBV5-4 to TRBJ1-6; 7 bases agree with TRBD1. With 5 bases clipped from V and 7 bases from J, the junction kept 9 bases outside the gene matches. The CDR3 covers 15 residues. Germline V CDR1 and CDR2: SGHNT, YYREEE (reference sequence). The CDR3 nucleotides are TGTGCCAGCAGTATGATGCAGGGGGGGAATTCACCCCTCCACTTT. Its translation: CASSMMQGGNSPLHF.

Comments on this clonotype: A much larger clone differs by one base, so this may be a read error. V gene TRBV10-1 combines with J gene TRBJ2-4, with TRBD2 matching 7 bases. CDR3 length equals 15 residues. Germline assignment: CDR1 WNHNN and CDR2 SYGVQD (reference sequence). The ends lost 2 bases at V and 9 bases at J; junction bases unmatched: 10. The DNA of the CDR3 is TGCGCCAGCAGTGAGGGTGCGGGAGTGGAAACCATTCAGTACTTC. This gives the protein CASSEGAGVETIQYF.

This clonotype has a handful of counts. V gene TRBV6-2 or TRBV6-3 combines with J gene TRBJ2-7, with no clear D. The germline CDR1 and CDR2 sequences are MNHEY and SVGEGT. CDR3 length: 12 amino acids. Trimming removed 6 bases from V and 9 bases from J, with 15 bases in between. The CDR3 loop reads CASSPSATGQYF. DNA of the CDR3: TGTGCCAGCAGCCCCTCAGCTACGGGGCAGTACTTC.

The rearrangement joins TRBV18 to TRBJ2-1, with 11 positions matching TRBD2. J lost 4 bases, V lost 3 bases, and 8 bases had no gene match. The germline V gene encodes CDR1 KGHSH and CDR2 LQKENI. The CDR3 has 17 amino acids. CDR3 DNA sequence: TGTGCCAGCTCACCTGGTGTCGGGACTAGCGGTTACAATGAGCAGTTCTTC. It encodes CASSPGVGTSGYNEQFF.

The V and J genes are TRBV2 and TRBJ2-5; D is ambiguous. The J call is in doubt because the DNA end fits TRBJ2-7 better. Germline CDR1 reads SNHLY; CDR2 reads FYNNEI. The CDR3 extends over 14 amino acids. The CDR3 here is CASRNNPGGYEQYF. The CDR3 coding sequence is TGTGCCAGCCGCAACAATCCCGGCGGCTACGAGCAGTACTTC.

In its sample, this clonotype was seen a few times. The chain has TRBV28 and TRBJ2-6, with D possibly TRBD1 on 6 matching bases. The CDR3 is 15 residues long. V was cut by 6 bases and J by 4 bases, with 13 bases left in between. Germline V gene lookup returns CDR1 MDHEN and CDR2 SYDVKM. The CDR3 DNA reads TGTGCCAGCAGCACCAGGGGCCCCGGGGCCAACGTCCTGACTTTC. It yields the protein CASSTRGPGANVLTF.

This clonotype has just a few counts. The rearrangement links TRBV7-9 to TRBJ2-7, with D possibly being TRBD1 (6 bases). Trimming left V 5 bases short and J 0 bases short, with 17 bases between. The CDR3 sequence is 16 residues long. Germline V CDR1 and CDR2: SEHNR, FQNEAQ (reference sequence). The CDR3 sequence: CASSPRYRDISYEQYF. CDR3 DNA sequence: TGTGCCAGCAGCCCACGCTACCGGGACATCTCCTACGAGCAGTACTTC.

This clonotype was recorded a few times. The J gene is TRBJ2-2, the V gene TRBV29-1; TRBD1 matches 7 bases. V trimming: 1 base; J trimming: 15 bases; junction bases outside the gene matches: 8. Germline values: CDR1 SQVTM, CDR2 ANQGSEA. This CDR3 contains 12 residues. The CDR3 loop reads CSVEATQGRLFF. In DNA, the CDR3 is TGCAGCGTTGAAGCAACACAGGGGCGATTGTTTTTT.

The rearrangement joins TRBV4-1 to TRBJ2-3; possibly TRBD1 or TRBD2 for D (5 bases each). The germline V and J ends were trimmed by 3 bases and 14 bases, with 18 bases remaining between them. The CDR3 spans 13 residues. Germline V gene lookup returns CDR1 MGHRA and CDR2 YSYEKL. The DNA for the CDR3 is TGCGCCAGCAGCCAGCCAAACGGGGCAGACGCGTATTTT. This translates into CASSQPNGADAYF.

The CDR3 sequence is CASSTTRGQGALGYTF. The CDR3, as DNA: TGTGCCAGCAGTACCACCAGGGGACAGGGGGCGCTTGGCTACACCTTC. The chain combines TRBV6-2 or TRBV6-3 with TRBJ1-2; 12 bases line up with TRBD1. Per the germline V gene, CDR1 is MNHEY and CDR2 is SVGEGT. The V and J ends lost 5 bases and 7 bases, in that order; junction bases with no gene match: 11. This CDR3 contains 16 residues.

The rearrangement uses TRBV6-6 and TRBJ2-7; D not certain. The CDR3 covers 15 residues. Germline CDR1 is MNHNY and CDR2 is SVGAGI (reference sequence). Trimming took off 3 bases at V and 4 bases at J, with 16 bases between the two ends. CDR3 in amino acids: CASSYLRESPYEQYF. The CDR3 DNA reads as TGTGCCAGCAGTTATTTGAGAGAAAGCCCATACGAGCAGTACTTC.

This clonotype turned up a few times. The gene calls are TRBV2 and TRBJ2-4; 9 bases agree with TRBD2. The CDR3 spans 16 residues. Germline V CDR1 and CDR2: SNHLY, FYNNEI. With 2 bases clipped from V and 6 bases from J, the junction kept 8 bases outside the gene matches. CDR3 sequence reads: CASSESGGRARNIQYF. In DNA, the CDR3 is TGTGCCAGCAGTGAATCCGGCGGGAGGGCCCGAAACATTCAGTACTTC.

This clonotype was recorded a few times. The chain employs TRBV25-1 and TRBJ2-7, with a weak D call TRBD1 (6 bases). Germline CDR1 is MGHDK and CDR2 is SYGVNS. The CDR3 is 16 amino acids. Trimming removed 4 bases at V and 0 bases at J, with 16 bases between. CDR3 nucleotides: TGTGCCAGCAGTGTAAAGGACCCAGGGGTCTCCTACGAGCAGTACTTC. Amino acid sequence: CASSVKDPGVSYEQYF.

This clonotype occurred once. As DNA, the CDR3 is TGTGCCAGCAGTTACGACAGGAACTTCTACGAGCAGTACTTC. This encodes CASSYDRNFYEQYF. The gene calls are TRBV6-5 and TRBJ2-7; TRBD1 might be the D (6 bases). Per the germline V gene, CDR1 is MNHEY and CDR2 is SVGAGI. The V gene lost 2 bases and the J gene lost 3 bases, with 11 bases spanning the gap. The CDR3 sequence is 14 residues long.

This chain joins TRBV7-2 and TRBJ2-1; no clear D. The V end was cut by 1 base, the J end by 10 bases, with 11 bases between. CDR3 length: 13 residues. CDR1 is SGHTA and CDR2 is FQGNSA in the germline V gene. The CDR3 nucleotides are TGTGCCAGCAGCTTAGATGCAGCCTACGAGCAGTTCTTC. Residues: CASSLDAAYEQFF.

This clonotype came up a few times. This rearrangement joins TRBV29-1 to TRBJ2-7; the match to TRBD1 covers 8 bases. CDR1 and CDR2 from the germline V gene are SQVTM and ANQGSEA. The CDR3 is 12 residues long. J gave up 3 bases and V 5 bases, and 3 bases lay outside the gene matches. The CDR3 spells CSVHRGDYEQYF. CDR3 bases: TGCAGCGTTCACAGGGGGGACTACGAGCAGTACTTC.

The rearrangement links TRBV11-2 to TRBJ2-7; 10 nucleotides line up with TRBD2. The CDR3 has 14 residues. The J segment lost 6 bases and the V segment lost 5 bases, leaving 7 bases of the junction unmatched. Looked up from germline, CDR1 is SGHAT and CDR2 is FQNNGV. The CDR3 DNA follows: TGTGCCAGCAGCCCGAGACTAGCGGGCGCCGAGCAGTACTTC. Encoded protein: CASSPRLAGAEQYF.

The CDR3: CASSLVGSPSTDTQYF. CDR3 coding DNA: TGTGCCAGCAGTTTAGTGGGCTCTCCTAGCACAGATACGCAGTATTTT. The chain employs TRBV12-3 or TRBV12-4 and TRBJ2-3; D uncertain. V gave up 1 base and J gave up 0 bases, with 11 bases separating them. This CDR3 has 16 amino acids.

The chain recombines TRBV4-1 with TRBJ2-3, with D possibly matching TRBD1 (5 bases). V shed 0 bases and J shed 1 base, with 14 bases lying between them. The CDR3 length is 17 residues. The germline V gene has CDR1 MGHRA and CDR2 YSYEKL. The chain's CDR3 is CASSQDHLQAGTDTQYF. The CDR3 DNA reads TGCGCCAGCAGCCAAGATCATTTACAGGCCGGCACAGATACGCAGTATTTT.

This clonotype has just one count. The V gene is TRBV20-1, the J gene TRBJ2-1, with 7 bases fitting TRBD1. CDR1 and CDR2 (germline): DFQATT, SNEGSKA (reference sequence). V trimming: 6 bases; J trimming: 10 bases; junction bases outside the gene matches: 9. The CDR3 contains 12 residues. In DNA form, the CDR3 reads TGCAGTGCCCAGGGGGAGCGGAGGGAGCAGTTCTTC. Its protein is CSAQGERREQFF.